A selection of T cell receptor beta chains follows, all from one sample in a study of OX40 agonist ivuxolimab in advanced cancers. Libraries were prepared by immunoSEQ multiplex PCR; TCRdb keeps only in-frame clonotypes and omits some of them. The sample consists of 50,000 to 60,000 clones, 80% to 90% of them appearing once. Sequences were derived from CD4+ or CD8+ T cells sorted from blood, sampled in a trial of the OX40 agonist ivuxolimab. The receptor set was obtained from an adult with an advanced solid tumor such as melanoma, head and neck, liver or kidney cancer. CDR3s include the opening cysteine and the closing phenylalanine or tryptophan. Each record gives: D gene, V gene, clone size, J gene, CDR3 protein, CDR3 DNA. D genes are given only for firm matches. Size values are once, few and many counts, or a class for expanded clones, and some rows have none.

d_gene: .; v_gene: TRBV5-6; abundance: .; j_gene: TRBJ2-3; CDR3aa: CASSPGVGSADTQYF; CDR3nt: TGTGCCAGCAGCCCGGGTGTTGGGAGCGCAGATACGCAGTATTTT
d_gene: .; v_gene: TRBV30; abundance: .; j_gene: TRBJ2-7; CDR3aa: CAWRPHRGEQYF; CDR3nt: TGTGCCTGGAGACCCCACCGGGGCGAGCAGTACTTC
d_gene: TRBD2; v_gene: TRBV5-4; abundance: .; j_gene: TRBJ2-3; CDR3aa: CASSPLGSGGVSDTQYF; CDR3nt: TGTGCCAGCAGCCCCTTGGGGAGCGGGGGGGTTTCAGATACGCAGTATTTT
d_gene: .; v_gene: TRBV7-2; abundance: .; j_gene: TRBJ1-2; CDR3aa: CASSPGTVYGYTF; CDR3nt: TGTGCCAGCAGCCCGGGGACGGTCTATGGCTACACCTTC
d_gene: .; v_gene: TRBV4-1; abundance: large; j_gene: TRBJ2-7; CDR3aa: CASSQVPGFEQYF; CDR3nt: TGCGCCAGCAGCCAAGTTCCGGGGTTCGAGCAGTACTTC
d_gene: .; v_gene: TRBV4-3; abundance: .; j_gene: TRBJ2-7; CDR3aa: CASSQLDSPYEQYF; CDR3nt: TGCGCCAGCAGCCAATTGGACAGTCCCTACGAGCAGTACTTC
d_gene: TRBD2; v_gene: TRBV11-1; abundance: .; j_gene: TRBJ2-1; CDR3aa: CASSDWTSGGVNEQFF; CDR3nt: TGTGCCAGCAGCGACTGGACTAGCGGGGGGGTCAATGAGCAGTTCTTC
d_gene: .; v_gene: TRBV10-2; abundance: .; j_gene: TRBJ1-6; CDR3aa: CASSETGNSPLHF; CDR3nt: TGCGCCAGCAGTGAGACAGGGAATTCACCCCTCCACTTT
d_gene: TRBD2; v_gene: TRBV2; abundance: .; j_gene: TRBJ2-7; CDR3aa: CASSTSGTSGGDPYEQYF; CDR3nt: TGTGCCAGCAGTACATCCGGGACTAGCGGGGGAGACCCCTACGAGCAGTACTTC
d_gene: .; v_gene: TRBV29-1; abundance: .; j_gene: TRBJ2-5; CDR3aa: CSVEDRSQETQYF; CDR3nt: TGCAGCGTTGAAGATCGCAGCCAAGAGACCCAGTACTTC
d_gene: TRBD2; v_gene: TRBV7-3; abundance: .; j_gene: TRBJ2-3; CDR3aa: CASSDLAGDTDTQYF; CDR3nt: TGTGCCAGCAGCGACCTAGCGGGGGATACAGATACGCAGTATTTT
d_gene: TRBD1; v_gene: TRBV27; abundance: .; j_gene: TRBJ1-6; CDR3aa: CASSLFQGGSPLHF; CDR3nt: TGTGCCAGCAGTTTATTTCAGGGGGGATCACCCCTCCACTTT
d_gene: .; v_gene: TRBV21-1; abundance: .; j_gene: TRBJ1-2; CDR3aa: CASSKPGTNGYTF; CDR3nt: TGTGCCAGCAGCAAACCCGGGACGAATGGCTACACCTTC
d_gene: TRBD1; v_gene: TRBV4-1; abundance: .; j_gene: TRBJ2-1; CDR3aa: CASSQLLKRDSSYNEQFF; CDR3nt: TGCGCCAGCAGCCAACTTCTGAAGAGGGACAGCTCCTACAATGAGCAGTTCTTC
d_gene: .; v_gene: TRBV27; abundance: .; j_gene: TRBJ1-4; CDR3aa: CASSSREKLFF; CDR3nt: TGTGCCAGCAGTTCCCGAGAAAAACTGTTTTTT
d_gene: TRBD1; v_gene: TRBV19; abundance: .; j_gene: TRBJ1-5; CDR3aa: CASSTLDRAVDSNQPQHF; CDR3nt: TGTGCCAGTAGCACCTTAGACAGGGCGGTGGATAGCAATCAGCCCCAGCATTTT
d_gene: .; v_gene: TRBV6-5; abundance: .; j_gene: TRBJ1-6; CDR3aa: CASSYSFGSNSPLHF; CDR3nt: TGTGCCAGCAGTTACTCGTTCGGCAGTAATTCACCCCTCCACTTT
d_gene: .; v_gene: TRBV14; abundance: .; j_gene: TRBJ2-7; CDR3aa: CASSQVNRDYEQYF; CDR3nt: TGTGCCAGCAGCCAAGTTAACAGGGACTACGAGCAGTACTTC
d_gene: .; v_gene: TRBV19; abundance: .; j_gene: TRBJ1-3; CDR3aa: CASSIGSGAGNTIYF; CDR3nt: TGTGCCAGTAGTATAGGGTCGGGGGCTGGAAACACCATATATTTT
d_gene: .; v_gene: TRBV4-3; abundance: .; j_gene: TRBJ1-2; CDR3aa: CASRQVITELGWGYTF; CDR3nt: TGCGCCAGCAGACAAGTGATCACAGAGCTGGGGTGGGGCTACACCTTC
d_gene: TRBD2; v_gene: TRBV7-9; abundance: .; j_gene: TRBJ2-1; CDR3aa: CASSRGGINEQFF; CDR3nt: TGTGCCAGCAGCCGGGGGGGAATCAATGAGCAGTTCTTC
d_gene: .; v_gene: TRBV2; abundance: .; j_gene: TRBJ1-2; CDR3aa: CASKPLTGYHGYTF; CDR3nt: TGTGCCAGCAAGCCGCTGACAGGATACCATGGCTACACCTTC
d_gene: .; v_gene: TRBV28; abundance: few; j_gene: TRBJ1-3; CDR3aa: CASSLGGSSGNTIYF; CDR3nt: TGTGCCAGCAGTTTGGGCGGTTCCTCTGGAAACACCATATATTTT
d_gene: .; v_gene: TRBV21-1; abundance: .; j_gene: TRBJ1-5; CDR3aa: CALRPLGGRAQHF; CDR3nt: TGTGCCCTTAGACCCCTCGGGGGGCGAGCCCAGCATTTT
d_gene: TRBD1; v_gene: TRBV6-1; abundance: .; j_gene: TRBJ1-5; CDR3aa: CASSEDRGRGQPQHF; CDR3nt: TGTGCCAGCAGTGAAGACAGGGGGCGAGGTCAGCCCCAGCATTTT
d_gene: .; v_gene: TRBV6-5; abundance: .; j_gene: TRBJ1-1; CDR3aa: CASISTSDEAFF; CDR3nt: TGTGCCAGCATCAGTACGAGCGATGAAGCTTTCTTT
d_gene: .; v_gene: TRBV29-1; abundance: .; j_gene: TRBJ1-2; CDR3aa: CSVSLGLRGYTF; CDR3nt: TGCAGCGTATCCCTGGGACTTCGTGGCTACACCTTC
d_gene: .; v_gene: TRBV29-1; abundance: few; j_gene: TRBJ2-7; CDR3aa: CSAQDAGSPYEQYF; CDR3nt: TGCAGCGCTCAGGACGCCGGGAGCCCTTACGAGCAGTACTTC
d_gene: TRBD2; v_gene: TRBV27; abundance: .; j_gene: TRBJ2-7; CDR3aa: CASSLTPGLAGRVGEQYF; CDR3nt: TGTGCCAGCAGTTTAACCCCCGGACTAGCGGGGAGGGTAGGCGAGCAGTACTTC
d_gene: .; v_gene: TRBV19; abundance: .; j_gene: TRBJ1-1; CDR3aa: CASSSGVGADTEAFF; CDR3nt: TGTGCCAGTAGTTCGGGGGTAGGTGCAGACACTGAAGCTTTCTTT
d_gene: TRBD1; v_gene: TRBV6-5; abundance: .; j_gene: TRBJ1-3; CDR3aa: CASSPDRGGNTIYF; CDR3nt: TGTGCCAGCAGTCCAGACAGGGGCGGAAACACCATATATTTT
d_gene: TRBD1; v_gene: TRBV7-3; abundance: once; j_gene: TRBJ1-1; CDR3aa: CASSRRQGAYTEAFF; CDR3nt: TGTGCCAGCAGCCGCCGACAGGGGGCATACACTGAAGCTTTCTTT
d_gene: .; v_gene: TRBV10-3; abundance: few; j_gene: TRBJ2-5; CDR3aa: CAISESQGLTGETQYF; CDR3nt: TGTGCCATCAGTGAGTCGCAAGGCCTAACGGGAGAGACCCAGTACTTC
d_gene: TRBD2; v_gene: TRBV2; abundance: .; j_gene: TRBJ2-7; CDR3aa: CASISGGAGEQYF; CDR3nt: TGTGCCAGCATTAGCGGGGGGGCCGGCGAGCAGTACTTC
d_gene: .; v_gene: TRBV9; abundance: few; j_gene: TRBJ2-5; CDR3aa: CASSVEGGGRETQYF; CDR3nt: TGTGCCAGCAGCGTAGAGGGAGGGGGCAGAGAGACCCAGTACTTC
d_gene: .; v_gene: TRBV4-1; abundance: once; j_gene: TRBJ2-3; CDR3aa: CASSQVGQGTDTQYF; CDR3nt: TGCGCCAGCAGCCAAGTGGGGCAGGGAACAGATACGCAGTATTTT
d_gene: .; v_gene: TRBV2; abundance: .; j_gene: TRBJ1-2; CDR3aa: CASSKNRVSNYGYTF; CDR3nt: TGTGCCAGCAGTAAGAACAGGGTATCGAACTATGGCTACACCTTC
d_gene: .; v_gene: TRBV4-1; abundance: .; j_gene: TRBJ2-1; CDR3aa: CASSHPGTYNEQFF; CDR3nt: TGCGCCAGCAGCCACCCGGGTACTTACAATGAGCAGTTCTTC
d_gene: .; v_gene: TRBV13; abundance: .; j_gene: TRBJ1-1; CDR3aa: CASSPADTEAFF; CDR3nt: TGTGCCAGCAGCCCCGCGGACACTGAAGCTTTCTTT
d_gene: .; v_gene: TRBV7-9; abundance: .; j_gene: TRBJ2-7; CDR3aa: CASSRSERQPGYEQYF; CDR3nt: TGTGCCAGCAGCCGGTCCGAGCGGCAGCCAGGCTACGAGCAGTACTTC
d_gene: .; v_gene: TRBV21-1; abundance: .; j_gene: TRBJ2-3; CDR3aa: CASSRDRTQYF; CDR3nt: TGTGCCAGCAGCAGGGACAGAACGCAGTATTTT
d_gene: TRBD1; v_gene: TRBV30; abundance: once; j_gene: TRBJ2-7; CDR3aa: CAWSVTGFGEQYF; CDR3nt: TGTGCCTGGAGTGTGACAGGGTTCGGTGAGCAGTACTTC
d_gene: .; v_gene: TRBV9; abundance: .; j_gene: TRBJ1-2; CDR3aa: CASSMVQLANYGYTF; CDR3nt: TGTGCCAGCAGCATGGTACAGTTAGCTAACTATGGCTACACCTTC
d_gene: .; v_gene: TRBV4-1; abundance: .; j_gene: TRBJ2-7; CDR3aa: CASSQARLADSGYEQYF; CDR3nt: TGCGCCAGCAGCCAAGCTCGTTTAGCCGATTCCGGCTACGAGCAGTACTTC
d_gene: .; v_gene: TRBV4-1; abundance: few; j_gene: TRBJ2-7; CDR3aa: CASSQDRQSFYEQYF; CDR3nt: TGCGCCAGCAGCCAAGATAGGCAGTCCTTCTACGAGCAGTACTTC
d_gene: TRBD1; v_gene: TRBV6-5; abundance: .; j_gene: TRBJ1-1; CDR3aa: CASSPGTGGTEAFF; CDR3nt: TGTGCCAGCAGCCCCGGGACAGGGGGCACTGAAGCTTTCTTT
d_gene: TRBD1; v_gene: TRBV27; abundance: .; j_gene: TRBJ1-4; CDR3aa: CANNSGTGEEKLFF; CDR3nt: TGTGCCAACAACTCCGGGACAGGGGAGGAAAAACTGTTTTTT
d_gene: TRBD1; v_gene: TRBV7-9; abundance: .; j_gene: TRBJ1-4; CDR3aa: CASSLVDRGGEKLFF; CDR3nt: TGTGCCAGCAGCTTAGTGGACAGGGGAGGTGAAAAACTGTTTTTT